These T cell receptor beta chains were read from a single sample in a study of OX40 agonist ivuxolimab in advanced cancers. The repertoire was sequenced with immunoSEQ multiplex PCR; TCRdb's copy has only in-frame clones and lacks some. The sample includes under 70,000 clones, about 92% seen only once; the top ten take 0.6% to 0.8%. The material sequenced was CD4+ or CD8+ T cells sorted from blood, taken in a trial of the OX40 agonist ivuxolimab. The receptors were sampled from an adult with an advanced solid tumor such as melanoma, head and neck, liver or kidney cancer. The CDR3 runs from the conserved cysteine through the conserved F or W. The D gene is left open where the match is weak. The listing skips clone size in some rows; elsewhere it reads once, few, many or a size class.

D gene	V gene	clone size	J gene	CDR3 DNA	CDR3 protein
.	TRBV5-4	.	TRBJ2-3	TGTGCCAGCAGCTTGCGCGGGGCAGATACGCAGTATTTT	CASSLRGADTQYF
.	TRBV13	.	TRBJ2-1	TGTGCCAGCAGCTTCCCGGGACATTACAATGAGCAGTTCTTC	CASSFPGHYNEQFF
TRBD1	TRBV11-3	few	TRBJ2-7	TGTGCCAGCAGCTCGGGACAGGGCGCCTACGAGCAGTACTTC	CASSSGQGAYEQYF
TRBD2	TRBV5-5	.	TRBJ2-7	TGTGCCAGCAGCCCGCAGTTCGGGAGGTCCGCATTCTCCTACGAGCAGTACTTC	CASSPQFGRSAFSYEQYF
TRBD1	TRBV6-1	.	TRBJ1-3	TGTGCCAGCGGGGACAGGGGTTCGAGAAACACCATATATTTT	CASGDRGSRNTIYF
.	TRBV7-3	.	TRBJ2-5	TGTGCCAGCAGCCGACAAGGGGGTGGGGAGACCCAGTACTTC	CASSRQGGGETQYF
.	TRBV6-4	.	TRBJ2-3	TGTGCCAGCAGTGACGGCACAGGGAACACAGATACGCAGTATTTT	CASSDGTGNTDTQYF
TRBD2	TRBV10-3	.	TRBJ2-5	TGTGCCATCAGTGATACGGTAGCGGGGGGCGGAGAGACCCAGTACTTC	CAISDTVAGGGETQYF
TRBD2	TRBV9	.	TRBJ2-7	TGTGCCAGCAGCGTAGCCCCGACTAGCGGGACTTTGTACGAGCAGTACTTC	CASSVAPTSGTLYEQYF
.	TRBV6-5	.	TRBJ2-7	TGTGCCAGCACTAGGACGGTCTCCTACGAGCAGTACTTC	CASTRTVSYEQYF
TRBD2	TRBV11-3	.	TRBJ2-1	TGTGCCAGCAGCTTAGGGACTAGCGGGAGGGCGGCGGACAATGAGCAGTTCTTC	CASSLGTSGRAADNEQFF
TRBD1	TRBV7-3	.	TRBJ1-2	TGTGCCAGCAGCGCCGGACAGGGAACCTATGGCTACACCTTC	CASSAGQGTYGYTF
.	TRBV5-1	once	TRBJ2-5	TGCGCCAGCAGCTTCGCCCCTCAGGAGACCCAGTACTTC	CASSFAPQETQYF
.	TRBV5-1	.	TRBJ2-1	TGCGCCAGCAGCTTGGCCCCGGGCGCCTCGGAGTACAATGAGCAGTTCTTC	CASSLAPGASEYNEQFF
.	TRBV7-6	.	TRBJ2-1	TGTGCCAGCAGCGTAGGGGTTGAGCAGTTCTTC	CASSVGVEQFF
.	TRBV6-6	.	TRBJ1-5	TGTGCCAGCAGTTACTCCCTGGACAAACTTAATCAGCCCCAGCATTTT	CASSYSLDKLNQPQHF
TRBD2	TRBV30	once	TRBJ2-3	TGTGCCTGGGCCGGGGGGTCGGAGCAAGATACGCAGTATTTT	CAWAGGSEQDTQYF
.	TRBV28	.	TRBJ2-7	TGTGCCAGCAGTACGGACTACCTTACGATGCAGTACTTC	CASSTDYLTMQYF
TRBD2	TRBV6-1	.	TRBJ2-1	TGTGCCAGCTTTGGGGGGGGGACGACCGATGAGCAGTTCTTC	CASFGGGTTDEQFF
TRBD2	TRBV15	.	TRBJ2-5	TGTGCCACCAGCGATGGACTAGCGGGGGATGTGGAGACCCAGTACTTC	CATSDGLAGDVETQYF
TRBD2	TRBV10-3	.	TRBJ2-7	TGTGCCATCAGTGAGGGGACTAGCGGGGGCTACGAGCAGTACTTC	CAISEGTSGGYEQYF
.	TRBV7-2	.	TRBJ2-5	TGTGCCAGCAGCCCAGGTATGGGACTCCCAAAAGAGACCCAGTACTTC	CASSPGMGLPKETQYF
.	TRBV5-4	.	TRBJ1-1	TGTGCCAGCAGCGGCGGGGGGGGCACTGAAGCTTTCTTT	CASSGGGGTEAFF
TRBD2	TRBV30	once	TRBJ2-1	TGTGCCTGGACCGGGGGGTTCAATGAGCAGTTCTTC	CAWTGGFNEQFF
TRBD1	TRBV19	.	TRBJ1-1	TGTGCCAGTAGCTCAGGGGGCACTGAAGCTTTCTTT	CASSSGGTEAFF
TRBD1	TRBV5-1	.	TRBJ2-3	TGCGCCAGCAGCGTCAAACAGGGGGCAGATACGCAGTATTTT	CASSVKQGADTQYF
.	TRBV6-5	.	TRBJ1-5	TGTGCCAGCAGTCGACAGCCCGATCAGCCCCAGCATTTT	CASSRQPDQPQHF
.	TRBV19	.	TRBJ1-4	TGTGCCAGTACCCCCGACAGCGTGTCCGGAAAACTGTTTTTT	CASTPDSVSGKLFF
.	TRBV5-1	few	TRBJ2-7	TGCGCCAGCAGCTCAACCCAGGGTAGCGAGCAGTACTTC	CASSSTQGSEQYF
TRBD2	TRBV29-1	.	TRBJ2-1	TGCAGCGCCGAGGGACTAGTTGTCTACAATGAGCAGTTCTTC	CSAEGLVVYNEQFF
.	TRBV7-9	.	TRBJ1-4	TGTGCCAGCAGCTTAGCCCCGTTGGGGGCGGGTGAAAAACTGTTTTTT	CASSLAPLGAGEKLFF
.	TRBV6-5	.	TRBJ1-5	TGTGCCAGCAGTGAAGCGCGAGGTCAGCCCCAGCATTTT	CASSEARGQPQHF
.	TRBV21-1	.	TRBJ2-7	TGTGCCAGCAGCAACGCGTGGTATACTAGCGGGAGGAAATACGAGCAGTACTTC	CASSNAWYTSGRKYEQYF
.	TRBV10-3	.	TRBJ2-1	TGTGCCATCAGGAAACAGGGTGTGGGGTCCTACAATGAGCAGTTCTTC	CAIRKQGVGSYNEQFF
TRBD2	TRBV7-3	.	TRBJ2-5	TGTGCCAGCAGCTTAGTGCGGGGGTCCCAAGAGACCCAGTACTTC	CASSLVRGSQETQYF
.	TRBV4-1	.	TRBJ2-1	TGCGCCAGCAGCCAAGATCGAGAGCGGCTCGTAGTGCAGTTCTTC	CASSQDRERLVVQFF
.	TRBV25-1	.	TRBJ2-5	TGTGCCTCAGCCCTCCTCCAAGAGACCCAGTACTTC	CASALLQETQYF
.	TRBV11-3	.	TRBJ2-7	TGTGCCAGCAGCTTAGCGATTGACTCCTTCCTATCCTACGAGCAGTACTTC	CASSLAIDSFLSYEQYF
.	TRBV2	.	TRBJ2-4	TGTGCCAGCAGTAAGGGGGAGTATCAAAACATTCAGTACTTC	CASSKGEYQNIQYF
TRBD1	TRBV4-1	.	TRBJ1-1	TGCGCCAGCAGCCAAGGGGACAGGAACACTGAAGCTTTCTTT	CASSQGDRNTEAFF
TRBD1	TRBV7-2	few	TRBJ2-7	TGTGCCAGCAGCTCGGGACAGGGGGCCGAAGAGCAGTACTTC	CASSSGQGAEEQYF
.	TRBV5-1	.	TRBJ2-2	TGCGCCAGCCGCCAGGGGCTCAACACCGGGGAGCTGTTTTTT	CASRQGLNTGELFF
.	TRBV19	.	TRBJ1-2	TGTGCCAGTAGTATAGCCTCGGGGGGCTACACCTTC	CASSIASGGYTF
.	TRBV5-1	.	TRBJ2-5	TGCGCCAGCAGCTTGGATCAGGCGGAGACCCAGTACTTC	CASSLDQAETQYF
.	TRBV7-9	.	TRBJ2-5	TGTGCCAGCAGCTTAATGGCCGGAGAGGAGACCCAGTACTTC	CASSLMAGEETQYF
.	TRBV5-1	.	TRBJ1-1	TGCGCCAGCAGCTTGGGAACATCTAACACTGAAGCTTTCTTT	CASSLGTSNTEAFF